This T cell receptor (beta chain) was identified in a study of blood T cell repertoires in COVID-19. The CDR3 covers 18 residues. In the source study's methods: Amplified reference gene primers provided the basis for estimating nucleated cell counts. This table comes from immunoSEQ multiplex PCR, and its TCRdb copy is limited to in-frame clones, with some not included. V and J calls and clone size are those listed in that table; D and trimming were worked out from the DNA. In the table there are just over 300,000 clones, approximately 89% of which are singletons. The specimen was peripheral blood. The chain employs TRBV21-1 and TRBJ1-5. TRBV21-1 is described as a pseudogene. The receptor was derived from a woman aged 25 to 39 with COVID-19, enrolled during active disease. In DNA, the CDR3 is TGTGCCAGCACCAAGGGATTTACGCCGGGACTTAGCAATCAGCCCCAGCATTTT. Its protein product is CASTKGFTPGLSNQPQHF.